This T cell receptor (beta chain) was obtained from a study of Tregs in tolerant kidney transplant recipients. Study-wide points: Expanding Tregs on activated donor B cells appeared to best identify donor-specific TCRbeta clones. Biological reproducibility was not directly addressed in this study.

Using immunoSEQ multiplex PCR, the repertoire was profiled, and TCRdb retains in-frame clones only, with some absent. The repertoire has around 20,000 clones, around 82% of them found once; the top ten carry 2% to 2.5%. Unstimulated regulatory T cells (CD4+CD25+CD127-), CD4+CD25- non-regulatory cells, CD4 and CD8 cells were FACS-sorted from thawed PBMCs. Before regulatory T cell sorting, thawed PBMCs rested overnight at 37°C in roughly 200 IU/ml IL-2. The CDR3 runs to 16 residues. With 2 bases clipped from V and 8 bases from J, the junction kept 8 bases outside the gene matches. Germline CDR1 reads MNHEY; CDR2 reads SMNVEV (reference sequence). About this clone itself: Antigen unknown.

Sequencing input: Tregs from blood. The chain joins TRBV27 to TRBJ2-3; 12 bases align to TRBD2. The sequence was obtained from a human donor in good health. The CDR3 sequence is CASSLRWLAGGGTQYF. Here the CDR3 DNA reads TGTGCCAGCAGTTTAAGGTGGCTAGCGGGAGGGGGTACGCAGTATTTT.